This TCR beta chain came from a study of regulatory T cells in long-lasting Graves disease. Study-wide findings and caveats: Persistent disease was associated with favored TRBV28 usage and with favored use of TRBJ1-2 and TRBJ2-5. Persistent Graves' patients possessed reduced TCR diversity relative to recently diagnosed ones. The study found persistent patients shared more public clonotypes (over 2,500) than new patients (approximately 970).

Ten or more counts support this clonotype. Its antigen is not identified. Sequencing libraries for TCR beta were prepared with iRepertoire HTBI primers and Arm-PCR of CDR3 regions. TCRdb called the multiplex PCR reads again in MiXCR, with one record for every CDR3 protein. Here the sample spans 400,000 to 450,000 distinct CDR3 sequences, around 22% being singletons. Time point noted: persistent/refractory GD, antithyroid drugs over 5 years with positive TRAb. PBMC RNA served as the TCR library source. Patients with Graves' disease were diagnosed by American Thyroid Association guidelines. Germline CDR1 is SEHNR and CDR2 is FQNEAQ (reference sequence). This CDR3 has 12 amino acids. V shed 3 bases, J shed 12 bases, and the junction held 7 bases outside the gene matches.

The sample consisted of peripheral blood mononuclear cells (PBMCs), taken when the disease was refractory, from a patient treated with antithyroid drugs. The clonotype originates from a female donor with Graves disease. The chain joins TRBV7-9 to TRBJ1-1, with 7 bases identical to TRBD1. The CDR3 DNA sequence: TGTGCCAGCAGCTTTGAGACAGGGAAGACTTTCTTT. This sequence encodes CASSFETGKTFF.